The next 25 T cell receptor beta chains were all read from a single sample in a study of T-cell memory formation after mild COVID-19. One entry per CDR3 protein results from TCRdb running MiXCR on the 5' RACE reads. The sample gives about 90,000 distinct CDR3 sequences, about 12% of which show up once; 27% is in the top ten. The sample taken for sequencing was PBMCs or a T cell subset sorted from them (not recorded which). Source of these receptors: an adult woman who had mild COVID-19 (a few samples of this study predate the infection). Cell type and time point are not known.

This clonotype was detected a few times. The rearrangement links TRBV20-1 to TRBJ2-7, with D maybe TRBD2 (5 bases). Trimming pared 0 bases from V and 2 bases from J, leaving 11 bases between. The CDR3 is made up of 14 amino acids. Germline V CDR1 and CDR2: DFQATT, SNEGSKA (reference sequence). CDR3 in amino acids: CSARDGGSAYEQYF. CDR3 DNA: TGCAGTGCTAGAGATGGAGGTAGTGCCTACGAGCAGTACTTC.

CDR3 sequence: CSARDVSGRLGGYEQYF. The DNA for the CDR3 is TGCAGTGCTAGAGATGTATCGGGGCGGCTAGGCGGCTACGAGCAGTACTTC. V usage is TRBV20-1 and J usage is TRBJ2-7; D assignment may be TRBD1 or TRBD2 (5 bases each). Germline V gene sequence: CDR1 DFQATT, CDR2 SNEGSKA (reference sequence). This CDR3 has 17 residues. The V end lost 0 bases, the J end lost 3 bases, and 21 bases lay between the germline ends.

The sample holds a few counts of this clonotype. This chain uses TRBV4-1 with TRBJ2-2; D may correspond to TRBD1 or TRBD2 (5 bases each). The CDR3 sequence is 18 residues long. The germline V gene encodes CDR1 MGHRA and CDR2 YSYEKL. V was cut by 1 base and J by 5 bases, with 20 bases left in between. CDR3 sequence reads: CASSQVSGGGGRTGELFF. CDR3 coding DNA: TGCGCCAGCAGCCAAGTGTCTGGGGGTGGAGGTCGGACCGGGGAGCTGTTTTTT.

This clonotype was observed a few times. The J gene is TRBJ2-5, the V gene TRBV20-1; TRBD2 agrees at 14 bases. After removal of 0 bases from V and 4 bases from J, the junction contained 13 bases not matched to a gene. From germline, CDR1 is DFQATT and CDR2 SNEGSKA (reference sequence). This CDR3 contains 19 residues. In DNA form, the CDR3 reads TGCAGTGCTAGAGATCGTAGACTAGCGGGAGGGCCAGAGGGAGAGACCCAGTACTTC. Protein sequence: CSARDRRLAGGPEGETQYF.

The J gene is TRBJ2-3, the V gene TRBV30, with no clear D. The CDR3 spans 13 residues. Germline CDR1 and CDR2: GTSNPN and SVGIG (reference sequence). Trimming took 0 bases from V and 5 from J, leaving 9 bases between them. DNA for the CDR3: TGTGCCTGGAGTGTAATGCTGAGAGATACGCAGTATTTT. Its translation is CAWSVMLRDTQYF.

CDR3 amino acids: CASSRTGGDFDIQYF. As DNA, the CDR3 is TGCGCCAGCAGCAGAACAGGGGGCGATTTTGACATTCAGTACTTC. The chain joins TRBV5-1 to TRBJ2-4; 9 nucleotides agree with TRBD1. The CDR3 is 15 residues long. Germline V gene data show CDR1 as SGHRS and CDR2 as YFSETQ. V was clipped by 4 bases and J by 8 bases; unmatched bases: 10.

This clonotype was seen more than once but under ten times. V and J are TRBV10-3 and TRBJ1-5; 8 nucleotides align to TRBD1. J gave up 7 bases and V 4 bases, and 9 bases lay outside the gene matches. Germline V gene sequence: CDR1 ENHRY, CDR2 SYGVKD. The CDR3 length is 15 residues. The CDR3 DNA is TGTGCCATCAGTGCCACAACAGGGGGACAACAGCCCCAGCATTTT. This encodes CAISATTGGQQPQHF.

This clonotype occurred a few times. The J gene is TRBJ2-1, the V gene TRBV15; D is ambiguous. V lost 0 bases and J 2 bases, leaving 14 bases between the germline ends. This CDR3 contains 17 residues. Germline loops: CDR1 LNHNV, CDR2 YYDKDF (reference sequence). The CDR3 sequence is CATSRDGWGPTYNEQFF. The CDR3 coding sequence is TGTGCCACCAGCAGAGATGGTTGGGGTCCTACCTACAATGAGCAGTTCTTC.

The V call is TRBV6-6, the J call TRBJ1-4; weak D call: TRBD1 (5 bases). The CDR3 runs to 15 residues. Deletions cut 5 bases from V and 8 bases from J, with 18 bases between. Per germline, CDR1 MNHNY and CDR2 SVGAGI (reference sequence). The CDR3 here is CASSLPIGVSEKLFF. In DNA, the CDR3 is TGTGCCAGCAGTCTCCCAATAGGGGTATCCGAAAAACTGTTTTTT.

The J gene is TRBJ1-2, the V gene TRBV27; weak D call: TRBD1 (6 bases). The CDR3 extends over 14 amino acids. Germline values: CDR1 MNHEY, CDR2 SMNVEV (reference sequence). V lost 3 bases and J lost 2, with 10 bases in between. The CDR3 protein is CASSFGGENYGYTF. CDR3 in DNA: TGTGCCAGCAGTTTCGGGGGCGAAAACTATGGCTACACCTTC.

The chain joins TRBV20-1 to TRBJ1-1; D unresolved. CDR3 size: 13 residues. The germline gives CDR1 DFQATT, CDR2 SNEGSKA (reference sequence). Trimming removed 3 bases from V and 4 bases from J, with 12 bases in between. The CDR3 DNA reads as TGCAGTGCTAGTGGAGGCAAAACCACTGAAGCTTTCTTT. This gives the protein CSASGGKTTEAFF.

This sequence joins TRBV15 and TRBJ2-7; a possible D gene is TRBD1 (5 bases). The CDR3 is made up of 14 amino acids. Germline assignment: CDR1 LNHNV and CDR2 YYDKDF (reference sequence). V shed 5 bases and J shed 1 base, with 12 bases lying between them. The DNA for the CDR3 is TGTGCCACCAGCCCGCAGGGAATTTCCTACGAGCAGTACTTC. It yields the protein CATSPQGISYEQYF.

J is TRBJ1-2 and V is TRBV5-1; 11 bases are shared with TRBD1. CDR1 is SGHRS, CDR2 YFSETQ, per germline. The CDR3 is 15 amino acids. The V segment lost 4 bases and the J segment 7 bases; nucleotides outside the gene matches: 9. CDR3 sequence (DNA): TGCGCCAGCAGCATAACCCGGACAGGGGGCGTTGGCTACACCTTC. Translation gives CASSITRTGGVGYTF.

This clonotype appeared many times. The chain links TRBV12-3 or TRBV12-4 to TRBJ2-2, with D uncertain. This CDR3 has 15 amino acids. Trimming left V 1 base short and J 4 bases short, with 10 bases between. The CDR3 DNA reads TGTGCCAGCAGTTTAGGTGGGGTTACCACCGGGGAGCTGTTTTTT. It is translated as CASSLGGVTTGELFF.

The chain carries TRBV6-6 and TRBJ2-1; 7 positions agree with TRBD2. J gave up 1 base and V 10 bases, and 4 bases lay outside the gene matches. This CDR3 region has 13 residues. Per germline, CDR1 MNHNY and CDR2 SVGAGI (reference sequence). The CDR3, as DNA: TGTGCCATCTGGGGGGGGTCCTACAATGAGCAGTTCTTC. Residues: CAIWGGSYNEQFF.

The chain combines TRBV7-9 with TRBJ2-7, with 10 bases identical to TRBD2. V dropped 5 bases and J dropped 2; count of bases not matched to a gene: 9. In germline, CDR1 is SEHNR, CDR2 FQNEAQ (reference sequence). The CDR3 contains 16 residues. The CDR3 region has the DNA TGTGCCAGCAGCCCACGGACTAGCGGAGCAACCTACGAGCAGTACTTC. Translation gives CASSPRTSGATYEQYF.

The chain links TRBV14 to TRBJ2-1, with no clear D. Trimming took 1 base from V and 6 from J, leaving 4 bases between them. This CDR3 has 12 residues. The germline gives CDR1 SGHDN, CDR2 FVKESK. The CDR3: CASSQGTNEQFF. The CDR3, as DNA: TGTGCCAGCAGCCAAGGTACCAATGAGCAGTTCTTC.

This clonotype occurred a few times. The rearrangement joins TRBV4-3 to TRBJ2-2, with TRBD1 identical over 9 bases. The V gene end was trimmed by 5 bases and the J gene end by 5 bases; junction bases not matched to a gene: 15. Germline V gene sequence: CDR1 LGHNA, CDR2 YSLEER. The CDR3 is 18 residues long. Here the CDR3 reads CASSGLTGGVGQTGELFF. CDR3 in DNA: TGCGCCAGCAGCGGACTCACAGGGGGCGTTGGACAGACCGGGGAGCTGTTTTTT.

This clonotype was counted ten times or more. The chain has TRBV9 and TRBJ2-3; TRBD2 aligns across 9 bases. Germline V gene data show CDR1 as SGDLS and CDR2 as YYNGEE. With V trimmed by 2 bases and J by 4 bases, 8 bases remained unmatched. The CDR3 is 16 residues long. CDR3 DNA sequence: TGTGCCAGCAGCGTGAATATAGCGGGGGAGGCAGATACGCAGTATTTT. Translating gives CASSVNIAGEADTQYF.

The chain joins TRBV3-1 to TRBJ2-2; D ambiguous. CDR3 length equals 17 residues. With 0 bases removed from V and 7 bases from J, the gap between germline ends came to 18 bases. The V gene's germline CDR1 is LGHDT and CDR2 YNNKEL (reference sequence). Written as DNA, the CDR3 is TGTGCCAGCAGCCAAGAAGAACGGCTACCCCCCGACGGGGAGCTGTTTTTT. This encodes CASSQEERLPPDGELFF.

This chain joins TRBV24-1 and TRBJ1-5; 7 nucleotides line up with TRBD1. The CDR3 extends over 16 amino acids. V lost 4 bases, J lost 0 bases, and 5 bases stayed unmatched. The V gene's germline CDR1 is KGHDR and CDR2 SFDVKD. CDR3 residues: CATSESRGYSNQPQHF. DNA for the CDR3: TGTGCCACCAGTGAGTCCAGGGGGTATAGCAATCAGCCCCAGCATTTT.

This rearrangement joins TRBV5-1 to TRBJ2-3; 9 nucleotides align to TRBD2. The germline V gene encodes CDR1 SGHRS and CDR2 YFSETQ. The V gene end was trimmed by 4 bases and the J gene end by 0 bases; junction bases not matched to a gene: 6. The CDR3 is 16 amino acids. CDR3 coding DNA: TGCGCCAGCAGCCCCAGACTAGCGGCTAGCACAGATACGCAGTATTTT. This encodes CASSPRLAASTDTQYF. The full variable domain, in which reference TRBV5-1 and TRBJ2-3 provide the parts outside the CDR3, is KAGVTQTPRYLIKTRGQQVTLSCSPISGHRSVSWYQQTPGQGLQFLFEYFSETQRNKGNFPGRFSGRQFSNSRSEMNVSTLELGDSALYLCASSPRLAASTDTQYFGPGTRLTVL.

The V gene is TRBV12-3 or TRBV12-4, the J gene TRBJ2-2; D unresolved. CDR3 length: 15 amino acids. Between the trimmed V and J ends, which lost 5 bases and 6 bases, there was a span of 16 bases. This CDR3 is CASSGPGLASGELFF. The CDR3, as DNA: TGTGCCAGCAGTGGTCCGGGCCTCGCCTCCGGGGAGCTGTTTTTT.

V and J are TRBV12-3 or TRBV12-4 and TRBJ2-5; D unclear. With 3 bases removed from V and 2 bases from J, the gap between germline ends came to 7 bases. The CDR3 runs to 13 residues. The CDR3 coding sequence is TGTGCCAGCAGTTTCTTATTTCAAGAGACCCAGTACTTC. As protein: CASSFLFQETQYF.

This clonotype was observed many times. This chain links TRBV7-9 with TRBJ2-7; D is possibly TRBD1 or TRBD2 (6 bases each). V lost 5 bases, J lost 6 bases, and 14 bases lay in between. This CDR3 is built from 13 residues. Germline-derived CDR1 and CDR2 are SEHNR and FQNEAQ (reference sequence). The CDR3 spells CASSPKGGFEQYF. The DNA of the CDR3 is TGTGCCAGCAGCCCAAAGGGGGGTTTCGAGCAGTACTTC.